This T cell receptor beta chain was identified in a study of cytomegalovirus exposure and HLA in healthy donors. 60 Vbeta and 13 Jbeta primers were used in PCR. Clones were sequenced by immunoSEQ multiplex PCR, and TCRdb holds only the in-frame ones, with some missing. The sample lists some 100,000 clones; 75% to 85% were seen once. This CDR3 has 13 residues. Germline CDR1 and CDR2: SGHAT and FQNNGV. The V end lost 1 base, the J end lost 4 bases, and 7 bases lay between the germline ends. The TCR comes from a male donor in good health and CMV-seropositive. The sequencing sample was made of PBMCs. The J gene is TRBJ1-2, the V gene TRBV11-2; D ambiguous. The CDR3 protein is CASSLATTYGYTF. CDR3 nucleotide sequence: TGTGCCAGCAGCTTAGCTACTACCTATGGCTACACCTTC.